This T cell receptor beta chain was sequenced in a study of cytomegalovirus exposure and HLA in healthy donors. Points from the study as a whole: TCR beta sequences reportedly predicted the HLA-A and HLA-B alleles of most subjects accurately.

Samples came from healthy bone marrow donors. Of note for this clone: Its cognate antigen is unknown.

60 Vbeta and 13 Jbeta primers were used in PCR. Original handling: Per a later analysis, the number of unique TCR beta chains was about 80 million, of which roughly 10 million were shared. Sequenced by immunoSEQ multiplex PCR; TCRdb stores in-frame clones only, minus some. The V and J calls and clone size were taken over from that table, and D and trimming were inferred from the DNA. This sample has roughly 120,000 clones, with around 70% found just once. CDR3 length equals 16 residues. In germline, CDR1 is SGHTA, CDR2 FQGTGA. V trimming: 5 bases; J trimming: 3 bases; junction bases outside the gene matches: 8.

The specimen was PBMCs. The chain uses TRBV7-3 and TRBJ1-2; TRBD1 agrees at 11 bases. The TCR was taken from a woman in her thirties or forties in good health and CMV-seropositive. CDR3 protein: CASSLQAGQGDYGYTF. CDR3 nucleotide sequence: TGTGCCAGCAGCCTCCAAGCGGGACAGGGGGACTATGGCTACACCTTC.